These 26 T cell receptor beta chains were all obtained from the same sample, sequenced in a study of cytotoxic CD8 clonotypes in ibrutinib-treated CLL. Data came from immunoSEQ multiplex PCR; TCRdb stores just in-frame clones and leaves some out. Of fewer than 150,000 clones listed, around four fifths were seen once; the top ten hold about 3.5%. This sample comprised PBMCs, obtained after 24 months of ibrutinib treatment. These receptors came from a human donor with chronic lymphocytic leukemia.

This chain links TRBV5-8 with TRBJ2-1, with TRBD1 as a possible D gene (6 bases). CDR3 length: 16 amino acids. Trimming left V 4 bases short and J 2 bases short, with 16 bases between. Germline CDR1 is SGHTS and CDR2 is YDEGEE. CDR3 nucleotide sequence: TGTGCCAGCAGCCTGGCAGGGACACAAACCTACAATGAGCAGTTCTTC. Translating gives CASSLAGTQTYNEQFF. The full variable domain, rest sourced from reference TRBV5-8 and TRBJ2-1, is EAGVTQSPTHLIKTRGQQATLRCSPISGHTSVYWYQQALGLGLQFLLWYDEGEERNRGNFPPRFSGRQFPNYSSELNVNALELEDSALYLCASSLAGTQTYNEQFFGPGTRLTVL.

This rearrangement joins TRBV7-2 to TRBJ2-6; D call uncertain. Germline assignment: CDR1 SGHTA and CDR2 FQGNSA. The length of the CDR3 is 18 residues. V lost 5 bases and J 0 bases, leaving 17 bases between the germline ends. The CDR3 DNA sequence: TGTGCCAGCAGCCCCAGGTGGGCCAGGTCCTCTGGGGCCAACGTCCTGACTTTC. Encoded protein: CASSPRWARSSGANVLTF.

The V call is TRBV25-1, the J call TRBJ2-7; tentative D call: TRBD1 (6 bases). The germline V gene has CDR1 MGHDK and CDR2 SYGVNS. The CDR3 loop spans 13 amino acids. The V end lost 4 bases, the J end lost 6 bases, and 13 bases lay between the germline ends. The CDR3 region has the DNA TGTGCCAGCAGTGGGGACAATCCCTCCGAGCAGTACTTC. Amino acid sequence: CASSGDNPSEQYF.

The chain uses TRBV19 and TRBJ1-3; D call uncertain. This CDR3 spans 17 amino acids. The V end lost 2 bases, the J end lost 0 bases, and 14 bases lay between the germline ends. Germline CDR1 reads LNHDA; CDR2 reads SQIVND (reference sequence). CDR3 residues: CASSIPPGRSSGNTIYF. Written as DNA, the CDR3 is TGTGCCAGTAGTATACCCCCCGGCCGATCCTCTGGAAACACCATATATTTT.

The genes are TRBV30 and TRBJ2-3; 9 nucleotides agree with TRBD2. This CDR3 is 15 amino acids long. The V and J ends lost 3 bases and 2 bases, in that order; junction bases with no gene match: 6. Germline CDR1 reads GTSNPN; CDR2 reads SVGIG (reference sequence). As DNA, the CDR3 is TGTGCCTGGAGAAGCCTAGCGGGGATCACAGATACGCAGTATTTT. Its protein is CAWRSLAGITDTQYF.

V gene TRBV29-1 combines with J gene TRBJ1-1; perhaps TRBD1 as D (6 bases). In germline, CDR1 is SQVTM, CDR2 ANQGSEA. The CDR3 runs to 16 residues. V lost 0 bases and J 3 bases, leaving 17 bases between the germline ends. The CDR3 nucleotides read TGCAGCGTTGAAGATCGGTCAGGGGAGTGGCACACTGAAGCTTTCTTT. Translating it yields CSVEDRSGEWHTEAFF.

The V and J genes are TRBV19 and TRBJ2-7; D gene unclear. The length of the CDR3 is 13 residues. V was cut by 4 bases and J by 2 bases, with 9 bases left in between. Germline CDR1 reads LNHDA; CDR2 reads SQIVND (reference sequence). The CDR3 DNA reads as TGTGCCAGTAGTACTGGCGGAACCTACGAGCAGTACTTC. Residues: CASSTGGTYEQYF.

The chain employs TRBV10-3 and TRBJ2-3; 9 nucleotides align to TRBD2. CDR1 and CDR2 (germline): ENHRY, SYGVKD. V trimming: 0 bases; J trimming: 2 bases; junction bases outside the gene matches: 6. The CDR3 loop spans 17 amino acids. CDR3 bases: TGTGCCATCAGTGAGTCGACGAAGCGGGGGGCCACAGATACGCAGTATTTT. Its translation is CAISESTKRGATDTQYF.

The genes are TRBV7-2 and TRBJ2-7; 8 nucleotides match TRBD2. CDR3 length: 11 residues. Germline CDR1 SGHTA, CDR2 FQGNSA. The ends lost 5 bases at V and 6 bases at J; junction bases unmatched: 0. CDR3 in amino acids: CASSRGGEQYF. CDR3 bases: TGTGCCAGCAGCCGGGGGGGCGAGCAGTACTTC.

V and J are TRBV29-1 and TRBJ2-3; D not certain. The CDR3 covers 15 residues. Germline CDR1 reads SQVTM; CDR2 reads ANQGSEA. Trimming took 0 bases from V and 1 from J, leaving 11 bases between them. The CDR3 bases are TGCAGCGTTGAAGAAGGTACTGGGCGCACAGATACGCAGTATTTT. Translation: CSVEEGTGRTDTQYF.

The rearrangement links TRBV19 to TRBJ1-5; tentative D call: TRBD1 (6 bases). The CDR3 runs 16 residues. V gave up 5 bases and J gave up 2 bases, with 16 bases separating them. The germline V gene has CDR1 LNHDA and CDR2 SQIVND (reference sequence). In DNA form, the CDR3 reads TGTGCCAGTAGTCGGGGGCGCCCCCGTGGCAATCAGCCCCAGCATTTT. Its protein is CASSRGRPRGNQPQHF.

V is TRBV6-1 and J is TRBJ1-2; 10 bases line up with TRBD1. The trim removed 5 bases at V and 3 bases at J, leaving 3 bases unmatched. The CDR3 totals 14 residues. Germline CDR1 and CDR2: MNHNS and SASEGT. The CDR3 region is CASSSGTGDYGYTF. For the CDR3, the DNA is TGTGCCAGCAGTTCCGGGACAGGGGACTATGGCTACACCTTC.

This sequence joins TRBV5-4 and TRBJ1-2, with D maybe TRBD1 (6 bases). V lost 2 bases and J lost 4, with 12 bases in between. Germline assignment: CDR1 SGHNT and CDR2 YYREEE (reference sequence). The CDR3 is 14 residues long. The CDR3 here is CASSLGGDTYGYTF. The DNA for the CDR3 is TGTGCCAGCAGCTTAGGGGGGGATACCTATGGCTACACCTTC.

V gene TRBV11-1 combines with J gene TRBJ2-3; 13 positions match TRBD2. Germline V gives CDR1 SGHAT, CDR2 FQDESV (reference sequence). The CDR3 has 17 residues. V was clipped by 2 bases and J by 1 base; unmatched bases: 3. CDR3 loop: CASSLRTSGGGTDTQYF. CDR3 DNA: TGTGCCAGCAGCTTAAGGACTAGCGGGGGAGGCACAGATACGCAGTATTTT.

The CDR3 DNA reads TGTGCTAGTGGTTTAGCAGTACATCAGGGGAAGGGCAATCAGCCCCAGCATTTT. The encoded protein is CASGLAVHQGKGNQPQHF. The chain combines TRBV12-5 with TRBJ1-5; possible D gene TRBD1, 6 bases. The V gene lost 3 bases and the J gene lost 2 bases, with 20 bases spanning the gap. Germline V gives CDR1 LGHNT, CDR2 FRNRAP. This CDR3 is 18 amino acids long.

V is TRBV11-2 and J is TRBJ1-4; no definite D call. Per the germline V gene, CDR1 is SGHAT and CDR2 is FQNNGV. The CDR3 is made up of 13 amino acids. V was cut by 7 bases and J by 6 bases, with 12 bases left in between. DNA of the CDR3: TGTGCCAGCAAGAGGGCCGGGGATGAAAAACTGTTTTTT. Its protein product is CASKRAGDEKLFF.

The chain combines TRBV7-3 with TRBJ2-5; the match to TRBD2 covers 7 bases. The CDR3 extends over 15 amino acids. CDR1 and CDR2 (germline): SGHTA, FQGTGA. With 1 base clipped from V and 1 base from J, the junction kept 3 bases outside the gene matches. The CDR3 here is CASSLRRGGQETQYF. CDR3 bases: TGTGCCAGCAGCTTAAGGCGCGGGGGCCAAGAGACCCAGTACTTC.

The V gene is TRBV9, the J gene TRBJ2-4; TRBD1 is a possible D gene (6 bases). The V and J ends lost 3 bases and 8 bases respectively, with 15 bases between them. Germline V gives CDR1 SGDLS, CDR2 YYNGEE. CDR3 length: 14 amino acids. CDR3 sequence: CASSGPLSGDIQYF. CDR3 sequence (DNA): TGTGCCAGCAGCGGACCCCTGTCAGGGGACATTCAGTACTTC.

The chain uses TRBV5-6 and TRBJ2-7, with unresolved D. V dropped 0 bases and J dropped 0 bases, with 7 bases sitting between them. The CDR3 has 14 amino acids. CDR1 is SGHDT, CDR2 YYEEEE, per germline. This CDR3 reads CASSLEITSYEQYF. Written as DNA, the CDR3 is TGTGCCAGCAGCTTGGAAATCACCTCCTACGAGCAGTACTTC.

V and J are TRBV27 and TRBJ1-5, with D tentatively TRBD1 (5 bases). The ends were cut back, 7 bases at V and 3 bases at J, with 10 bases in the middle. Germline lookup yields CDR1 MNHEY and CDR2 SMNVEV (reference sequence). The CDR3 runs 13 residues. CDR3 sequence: CASTRGLNQPQHF. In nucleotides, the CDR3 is TGTGCCAGCACGCGGGGACTCAATCAGCCCCAGCATTTT.

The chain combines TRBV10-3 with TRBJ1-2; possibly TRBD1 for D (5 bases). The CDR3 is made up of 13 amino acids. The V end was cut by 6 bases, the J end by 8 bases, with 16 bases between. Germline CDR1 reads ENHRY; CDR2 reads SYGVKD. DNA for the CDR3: TGTGCCATCAGCGGACATGAACTCCAGGGCTACACCTTC. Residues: CAISGHELQGYTF.

The CDR3 here is CASRSGTTNEKLFF. The CDR3 nucleotides read TGTGCCAGCAGATCAGGGACTACTAATGAAAAACTGTTTTTT. The chain couples TRBV7-8 to TRBJ1-4, with D maybe TRBD1 (5 bases). The CDR3 runs 14 residues. V gave up 6 bases and J gave up 2 bases, with 10 bases separating them. Germline CDR1 and CDR2: SGHVS and FQNEAQ.

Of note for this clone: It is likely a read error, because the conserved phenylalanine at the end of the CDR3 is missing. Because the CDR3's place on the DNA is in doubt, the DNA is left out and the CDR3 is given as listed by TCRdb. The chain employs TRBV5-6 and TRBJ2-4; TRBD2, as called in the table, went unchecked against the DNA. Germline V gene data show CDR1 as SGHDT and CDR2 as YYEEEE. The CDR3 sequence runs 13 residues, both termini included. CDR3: CASSFFRGDGWKE.

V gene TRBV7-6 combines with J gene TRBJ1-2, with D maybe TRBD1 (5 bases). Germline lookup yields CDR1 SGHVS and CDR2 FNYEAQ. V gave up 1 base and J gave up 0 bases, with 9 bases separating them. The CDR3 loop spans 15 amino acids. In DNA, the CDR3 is TGTGCCAGCAGCTTAGGACAGATTACTAACTATGGCTACACCTTC. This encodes CASSLGQITNYGYTF.

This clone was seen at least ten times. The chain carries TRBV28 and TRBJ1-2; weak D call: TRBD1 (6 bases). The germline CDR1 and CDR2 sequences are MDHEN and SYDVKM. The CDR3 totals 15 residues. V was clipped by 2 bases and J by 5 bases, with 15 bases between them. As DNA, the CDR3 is TGTGCCAGCAGTTTACGTACAGGGAGTGTGTATGGCTACACCTTC. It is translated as CASSLRTGSVYGYTF.

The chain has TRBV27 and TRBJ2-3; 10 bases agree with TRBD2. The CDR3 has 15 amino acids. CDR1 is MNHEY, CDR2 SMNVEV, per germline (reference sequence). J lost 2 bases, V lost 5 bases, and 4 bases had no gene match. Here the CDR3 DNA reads TGTGCCAGCAGTGGTAGCGGGGGGCCCACAGATACGCAGTATTTT. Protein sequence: CASSGSGGPTDTQYF.